This T cell receptor beta chain derives from a study of T-cell memory formation after mild COVID-19. The overall study: In these data, TCR clusters were largely donor specific. Points from the study as a whole: Researchers found some responding clones in pre-infection memory, a sign that cross-reactive memory joined. What remained unconfirmed was the SARS-CoV-2 specificity of second-wave clones peaking on day 37. Contracting clones localized mainly to CM and EM when CD4+ and mainly to EMRA when CD8+.

The CDR3 is 13 amino acids. With V trimmed by 10 bases and J by 1 base, 4 bases remained unmatched. Germline V gives CDR1 MGHDK, CDR2 SYGVNS. Turning to this clonotype: Its antigen is still unknown.

MiXCR, run by TCRdb on the 5' RACE reads, gives a single entry per CDR3 protein. The sample contains around 300,000 distinct CDR3 sequences, 7.5% to 9.5% of which appear only once. Material for sequencing was PBMCs or a T cell subset sorted from them (not recorded which). The source of this sequence is a man younger than 35 who had mild COVID-19 (a few samples of this study predate the infection). Cell type and time point are not known. V and J are TRBV25-1 and TRBJ2-4; 7 bases are shared with TRBD1. CDR3 protein: CATQGDAKNIQYF. The CDR3 DNA sequence: TGTGCCACCCAGGGGGATGCCAAAAACATTCAGTACTTC.